The entry that follows covers one T cell receptor (beta chain) sequence. Authors' analysis steps: Using reference gene primer amplification, nucleated cell counts were estimated. TCRdb's copy holds only in-frame clones and misses some; the assay was immunoSEQ multiplex PCR. Clonal size and the V and J genes are those of that table, whereas D and trimming came from the DNA. In the table there are about 220,000 clones, roughly 82% of which are singletons. These data come from a study of blood T cell repertoires in COVID-19. Study-level background: The United States, Italy and Spain were the sources of the acute and convalescent COVID-19 samples. PBMCs, B-cell-depleted T cells, or T cells provided the cDNA or gDNA that made up the material.

Looked up from germline, CDR1 is SGHRS and CDR2 is YFSETQ. CDR3 length: 14 residues. With 5 bases clipped from V and 6 bases from J, the junction kept 6 bases outside the gene matches. The TCR was taken from a man in his forties or fifties with active or convalescent COVID-19. Sequenced: peripheral blood. The chain couples TRBV5-1 to TRBJ2-2, with 8 bases lining up with TRBD2. CDR3 sequence reads: CASSPGRGAGELFF. The CDR3 coding sequence is TGCGCCAGCAGTCCCGGGAGGGGCGCCGGGGAGCTGTTTTTT.